This passage covers 8 T cell receptor beta chains from one sample sequenced in a study of blood T cells in healthy people across ages. A second about 7 to 12 cycle PCR used barcoded and J-beta primers. MiXCR, run by TCRdb on the 5' RACE reads, gives a single entry per CDR3 protein. The sample has roughly 500,000 distinct CDR3 sequences; 25% to 30% are singletons. The sequencing sample was made of blood. The receptors were sampled from a woman in her 70s in good health.

This clonotype was seen a few times. This chain uses TRBV14 with TRBJ2-3, with 8 bases matching TRBD1. V shed 1 base, J shed 5 bases, and the junction held 8 bases outside the gene matches. Germline loops: CDR1 SGHDN, CDR2 FVKESK. There are 16 residues in the CDR3. CDR3 sequence (DNA): TGTGCCAGCAGCCAAGGGCTACCCGGGACAGGAGATACGCAGTATTTT. Protein sequence: CASSQGLPGTGDTQYF.

J is TRBJ1-2 and V is TRBV5-1; maybe TRBD1 (5 bases). The CDR3 loop spans 14 amino acids. V was pared by 0 bases and J by 6 bases, with 12 bases between. CDR1 SGHRS and CDR2 YFSETQ come from the germline V gene. CDR3 amino acids: CASSLGQSGNGYTF. In DNA form, the CDR3 reads TGCGCCAGCAGCTTGGGACAGTCTGGGAATGGCTACACCTTC.

In its sample, this clonotype was seen a few times. The chain carries TRBV11-2 and TRBJ1-2, with 10 positions matching TRBD1. Germline loops: CDR1 SGHAT, CDR2 FQNNGV. After removal of 1 base from V and 8 bases from J, the junction contained 13 bases not matched to a gene. The CDR3 loop spans 17 amino acids. CDR3 sequence (DNA): TGTGCCAGCAGCTTAGCCGGGACAGGGGTTCCCCAAGGGGGCTACACCTTC. Protein product: CASSLAGTGVPQGGYTF.

This chain joins TRBV6-1 and TRBJ2-4, with a tentative D call TRBD1 (6 bases). The CDR3 runs 15 residues. The germline CDR1 and CDR2 sequences are MNHNS and SASEGT. V lost 2 bases and J lost 8, with 16 bases in between. The CDR3 region is CASSEKGGRRDIQYF. In DNA form, the CDR3 reads TGTGCCAGCAGTGAAAAAGGGGGACGGCGGGACATTCAGTACTTC.

This chain connects TRBV6-6 to TRBJ1-2; D may be TRBD1 (5 bases). Germline CDR1 is MNHNY and CDR2 is SVGAGI (reference sequence). Between the trimmed V and J ends, which lost 7 bases and 4 bases, there was a span of 13 bases. CDR3 size: 13 residues. CDR3: CASKEQALYGYTF. The CDR3 coding sequence is TGTGCCAGCAAGGAACAGGCCCTCTATGGCTACACCTTC.

In this sample, this clonotype turned up a few times. The chain links TRBV7-2 to TRBJ2-7, with D perhaps TRBD2 (6 bases). Trimming cost V 1 base and J 7 bases, with 11 bases left between them. Germline V gene lookup returns CDR1 SGHTA and CDR2 FQGNSA. CDR3 length equals 13 residues. CDR3 nucleotide sequence: TGTGCCAGCAGCTTAGTACCGGGGGTTGAGCAGTACTTC. Translation: CASSLVPGVEQYF.

The chain uses TRBV15 and TRBJ2-5, with D possibly TRBD1 on 5 matching bases. The germline V gene has CDR1 LNHNV and CDR2 YYDKDF (reference sequence). The ends were cut back, 1 base at V and 1 base at J, with 7 bases in the middle. This CDR3 region has 14 residues. CDR3 sequence: CATSRATAQETQYF. In nucleotides, the CDR3 is TGTGCCACCAGCAGAGCGACAGCCCAAGAGACCCAGTACTTC.

The rearrangement joins TRBV9 to TRBJ1-6, with 7 positions matching TRBD1. V lost 3 bases to trimming and J lost 8 bases; unmatched junction nucleotides: 8. The CDR3 sequence is 15 residues long. Germline-derived CDR1 and CDR2 are SGDLS and YYNGEE. The CDR3 sequence is CASSATGASDSPLHF. The CDR3 nucleotides read TGTGCCAGCAGCGCCACAGGGGCGAGCGATTCACCCCTCCACTTT.